This record looks at one T cell receptor (beta chain) sequence and its context. The data belong to a study of blood T cell repertoires in COVID-19. Study details: The cDNA or gDNA used as material had been derived from T cells, B-cell-depleted T cells, or PBMCs.

Recruitment covered about two dozen US areas and drew participants whose ages spanned about 18 to 90 years. The recovered donors of Cohort 3 showed two negative PCRs, clearance, or symptom resolution. As handled by the study authors: It was from reference gene primer amplification that nucleated cell counts were estimated. Data came from immunoSEQ multiplex PCR; TCRdb stores just in-frame clones and leaves some out. For V, J and clone size, that table is used; D and trimming come from the DNA. The table lists around 140,000 clones, 87% of them singletons. This clonotype was obtained from a man in his sixties who had recovered from COVID-19. Specimen: PBMCs or T cells enriched from blood (not recorded which).

As DNA, the CDR3 is TGTGCCAGCAGCTTAGGCCGGAGGACTTACACCGGGGAGCTGTTTTTT. Amino acid sequence: CASSLGRRTYTGELFF. This chain joins TRBV13 and TRBJ2-2; weak D call: TRBD2 (5 bases). CDR1 and CDR2 (germline): PRHDT, FYEKMQ (reference sequence). V lost 0 bases, J lost 3 bases, and 11 bases lay in between. The CDR3 loop spans 16 amino acids.